This T cell receptor (beta chain) is drawn from a study of blood T cell repertoires in COVID-19. Study in general: Samples came from the United States, Italy and Spain, spanning acute and convalescent COVID-19. In each case, the material was cDNA or gDNA derived from T cells, B-cell-depleted T cells, or PBMCs.

This CDR3 has 14 residues. Deletions cut 4 bases from V and 8 bases from J, with 18 bases between. Germline CDR1 reads SGDLS; CDR2 reads YYNGEE. Original handling: Reference gene primer amplification gave estimated nucleated cell counts. Sequencing was performed with immunoSEQ multiplex PCR; in TCRdb, only in-frame clones are kept and a portion is missing. V and J calls and clone size follow that table, whereas D and trimming were derived from the DNA. The sample contains under 300,000 clones, 65% to 90% of which appear only once. Sequencing input: peripheral blood. J is TRBJ1-2 and V is TRBV9; D unresolved. This clonotype was obtained from a human donor in a cohort sampled during active COVID-19. CDR3 DNA: TGTGCCAGCAGCTCCCAGTCCCCGACACAGGGCTACACCTTC. It encodes CASSSQSPTQGYTF. The whole variable domain, filled in from reference TRBV9 and TRBJ1-2, reads DSGVTQTPKHLITATGQRVTLRCSPRSGDLSVYWYQQSLDQGLQFLIQYYNGEERAKGNILERFSAQQFPDLHSELNLSSLELGDSALYFCASSSQSPTQGYTFGSGTRLTVV.